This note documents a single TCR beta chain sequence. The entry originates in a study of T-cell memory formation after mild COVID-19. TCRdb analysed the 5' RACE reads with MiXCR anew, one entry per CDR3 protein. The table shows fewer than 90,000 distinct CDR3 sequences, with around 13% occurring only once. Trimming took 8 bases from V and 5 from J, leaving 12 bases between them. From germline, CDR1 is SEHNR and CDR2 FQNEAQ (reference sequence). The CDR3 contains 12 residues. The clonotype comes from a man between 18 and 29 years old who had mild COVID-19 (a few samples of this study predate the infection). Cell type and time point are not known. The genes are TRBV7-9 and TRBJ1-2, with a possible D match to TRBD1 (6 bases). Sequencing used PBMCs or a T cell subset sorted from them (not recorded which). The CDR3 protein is CASQGRGYGYTF. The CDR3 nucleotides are TGTGCCAGCCAGGGGAGGGGGTATGGCTACACCTTC.